These 32 T cell receptor beta chains were sequenced from one sample in a study of blood T cell repertoires in COVID-19. Produced via immunoSEQ multiplex PCR; TCRdb's table is partial and in-frame only. The sample lists about 230,000 clones, under 90% seen once, with 11% in the top ten. The sequencing input was peripheral blood. These receptors all come from a man aged 45-65 years with COVID-19, enrolled during active disease.

The chain has TRBV5-1 and TRBJ1-1; 7 bases map to TRBD1. After removal of 4 bases from V and 4 bases from J, the junction contained 13 bases not matched to a gene. CDR1 and CDR2 from the germline V gene are SGHRS and YFSETQ. CDR3 length: 16 residues. The CDR3 coding sequence is TGCGCCAGCAGCACCCGGCCAGGGGGTTCGAGCACTGAAGCTTTCTTT. It yields the protein CASSTRPGGSSTEAFF.

The V and J genes are TRBV7-2 and TRBJ1-2, with D hard to call. The length of the CDR3 is 15 residues. CDR1 SGHTA and CDR2 FQGNSA come from the germline V gene. Between the trimmed V and J ends, which lost 0 bases and 6 bases, there was a span of 14 bases. The CDR3 loop is CASSLAVLGLDGYTF. The CDR3 DNA reads as TGTGCCAGCAGCTTAGCAGTTCTGGGCCTCGATGGCTACACCTTC.

The V and J genes are TRBV27 and TRBJ2-1, with 9 bases that match TRBD1. V trimming: 5 bases; J trimming: 1 base; junction bases outside the gene matches: 3. Germline CDR1 is MNHEY and CDR2 is SMNVEV (reference sequence). This CDR3 is 15 amino acids long. CDR3 bases: TGTGCCAGCAGTCGACAGGGGGGATCCTACAATGAGCAGTTCTTC. It codes for CASSRQGGSYNEQFF.

As concerns this clone: At the DNA level, this CDR3 is encoded by other sequences in the same sample as well. The chain recombines TRBV18 with TRBJ2-7; tentatively, D is TRBD2 (5 bases). CDR3 length: 12 amino acids. Per the germline V gene, CDR1 is KGHSH and CDR2 is LQKENI. Trimming cost V 3 bases and J 4 bases, with 7 bases left between them. The chain's CDR3 is CASSPGEYEQYF. CDR3 bases: TGTGCCAGCTCACCTGGGGAGTACGAGCAGTACTTC.

The chain couples TRBV27 to TRBJ2-7; no firm D call. The CDR3 is 14 amino acids. Per the germline V gene, CDR1 is MNHEY and CDR2 is SMNVEV (reference sequence). Trimming took 8 bases from V and 2 from J, leaving 16 bases between them. CDR3: CASADQLRPYEQYF. DNA for the CDR3: TGTGCCAGCGCGGATCAGTTACGTCCCTACGAGCAGTACTTC.

The V gene is TRBV29-1, the J gene TRBJ2-7, with a tentative D call TRBD1 (7 bases). Germline V gives CDR1 SQVTM, CDR2 ANQGSEA. Trimming stripped 5 bases from V and 1 base from J, with 18 bases between. The CDR3 spans 15 residues. CDR3 bases: TGCAGCGTTCGGGGGTGGGAGGACAGGTCCTACGAGCAGTACTTC. This encodes CSVRGWEDRSYEQYF.

J is TRBJ1-1 and V is TRBV3-1 (or the pseudogene TRBV3-2), with D tentatively TRBD1 (6 bases). The CDR3 is made up of 13 amino acids. The ends were cut back, 0 bases at V and 7 bases at J, with 9 bases in the middle. Looked up from germline, CDR1 is LGHDT and CDR2 is YNNKEL (reference sequence). CDR3 amino acids: CASSQDRGGEAFF. As DNA, the CDR3 is TGTGCCAGCAGCCAAGATAGGGGGGGTGAAGCTTTCTTT.

The chain recombines TRBV9 with TRBJ2-2; the match to TRBD1 covers 9 bases. Germline CDR1 SGDLS, CDR2 YYNGEE. V shed 3 bases, J shed 5 bases, and the junction held 8 bases outside the gene matches. The CDR3 is made up of 16 amino acids. CDR3 loop: CASSARGDRVTGELFF. The CDR3 DNA sequence: TGTGCCAGCAGCGCCCGAGGGGACAGGGTGACCGGGGAGCTGTTTTTT.

The chain uses TRBV6-6 and TRBJ2-7, with D unclear. CDR1 is MNHNY, CDR2 SVGAGI, per germline (reference sequence). V lost 6 bases to trimming and J lost 5 bases, with 14 bases between them. The CDR3 runs 13 residues. The CDR3 spells CASSSPPRDEQYF. As DNA, the CDR3 is TGTGCCAGCAGCAGCCCCCCTAGAGACGAGCAGTACTTC.

V and J are TRBV20-1 and TRBJ1-1, with 8 bases matching TRBD1. The ends lost 3 bases at V and 7 bases at J; junction bases unmatched: 1. The germline CDR1 and CDR2 sequences are DFQATT and SNEGSKA (reference sequence). The CDR3 has 11 amino acids. The CDR3 loop reads CSARGTGEAFF. The CDR3 region has the DNA TGCAGTGCTAGGGGGACAGGTGAAGCTTTCTTT.

The chain uses TRBV5-1 and TRBJ1-4; 8 nucleotides line up with TRBD1. The CDR3 totals 17 residues. Germline V gene sequence: CDR1 SGHRS, CDR2 YFSETQ. The V segment lost 4 bases and the J segment 0 bases; nucleotides outside the gene matches: 8. CDR3 DNA: TGCGCCAGCAGCCCACGGACAGGGCCGGCAACTAATGAAAAACTGTTTTTT. It codes for CASSPRTGPATNEKLFF.

This clone is a singleton in its sample. The chain couples TRBV9 to TRBJ2-3; 15 bases are a match to TRBD2. Trimming removed 3 bases from V and 0 bases from J; junction bases left unmatched: 5. Per the germline V gene, CDR1 is SGDLS and CDR2 is YYNGEE. The CDR3 runs to 18 residues. The CDR3 DNA reads TGTGCCAGCAGCGGGACTAGCGGGAGGGAGACTAGCACAGATACGCAGTATTTT. This sequence encodes CASSGTSGRETSTDTQYF.

DNA for the CDR3: TGCAGCGTGCGGGTCTCCAGCGGTGGCTACACCTTC. Encoded protein: CSVRVSSGGYTF. The chain carries TRBV29-1 and TRBJ1-2, with unresolved D. The germline V gene has CDR1 SQVTM and CDR2 ANQGSEA. Trimming pared 6 bases from V and 7 bases from J, leaving 15 bases between. CDR3 length equals 12 residues.

The chain recombines TRBV9 with TRBJ2-5, with 7 bases aligning to TRBD2. V shed 3 bases and J 3 bases; nucleotides not matched to a gene: 8. Germline CDR1 is SGDLS and CDR2 is YYNGEE. The CDR3 has 15 residues. CDR3 nucleotide sequence: TGTGCCAGCAGCGCCAACCCGGGGAGGGAAGAGACCCAGTACTTC. It encodes CASSANPGREETQYF.

This clone was picked up a small number of times. The CDR3 DNA reads as TGCAGCGTTGAAGCGCAGGGAAGTAGTGGGGCCAACGTCCTGACTTTC. It translates to CSVEAQGSSGANVLTF. J is TRBJ2-6 and V is TRBV29-1, with D possibly matching TRBD1 (5 bases). Germline V gives CDR1 SQVTM, CDR2 ANQGSEA. This CDR3 region has 16 residues. Trimming removed 1 base from V and 3 bases from J, with 13 bases in between.

The chain carries TRBV30 and TRBJ2-1; 7 bases are shared with TRBD2. Germline V gives CDR1 GTSNPN, CDR2 SVGIG (reference sequence). Trimming cost V 0 bases and J 4 bases; bases outside gene matches: 9. The CDR3 is made up of 16 amino acids. The CDR3 nucleotides are TGTGCCTGGAGTGTAATTCTTAGCGGGCCATACAATGAGCAGTTCTTC. It specifies CAWSVILSGPYNEQFF.

The chain recombines TRBV19 with TRBJ1-6; D may be TRBD1 (5 bases). CDR3 size: 13 residues. Germline V CDR1 and CDR2: LNHDA, SQIVND (reference sequence). Trimming pared 6 bases from V and 7 bases from J, leaving 10 bases between. CDR3 coding DNA: TGTGCCAGTAGCTCCAGGGAAAATTCACCCCTCCACTTT. Encoded protein: CASSSRENSPLHF.

This chain uses TRBV5-1 with TRBJ2-1, with 7 bases identical to TRBD1. The trim removed 0 bases at V and 5 bases at J, leaving 2 bases unmatched. The CDR3 sequence is 14 residues long. Per germline, CDR1 SGHRS and CDR2 YFSETQ. In nucleotides, the CDR3 is TGCGCCAGCAGCTTGGGACAGGGCCACAATGAGCAGTTCTTC. The encoded protein is CASSLGQGHNEQFF.

This rearrangement joins TRBV2 to TRBJ1-4; TRBD1 might be the D (6 bases). CDR3 length: 15 amino acids. Germline CDR1 reads SNHLY; CDR2 reads FYNNEI. Deletions cut 8 bases from V and 6 bases from J, with 19 bases between. Written as DNA, the CDR3 is TGTGCCAGCGGGACCGTGGGGAACAGGGATGAAAAACTGTTTTTT. Its translation is CASGTVGNRDEKLFF.

The table lists this clone with a count of one. This sequence joins TRBV6-6 and TRBJ1-1; a possible D gene is TRBD1 (6 bases). Germline V CDR1 and CDR2: MNHNY, SVGAGI (reference sequence). V shed 5 bases and J shed 1 base, with 11 bases lying between them. This CDR3 has 14 amino acids. CDR3 sequence (DNA): TGTGCCAGCAGTCCTAGACAGGCGAACACTGAAGCTTTCTTT. This gives the protein CASSPRQANTEAFF.

This clone was detected only a few times. V gene TRBV2 combines with J gene TRBJ1-6; D is uncertain. In germline, CDR1 is SNHLY, CDR2 FYNNEI. Trimming shortened V by 0 bases and J by 14 bases, and 26 bases separated the two germline ends. The CDR3 covers 18 residues. The CDR3 is CASSEAGPGWVRVEALHF. CDR3 bases: TGTGCCAGCAGTGAAGCGGGCCCGGGGTGGGTACGGGTCGAGGCCCTCCACTTT. Based on the CDR3 plus reference TRBV2 and TRBJ1-6, the full variable domain is EPEVTQTPSHQVTQMGQEVILRCVPISNHLYFYWYRQILGQKVEFLVSFYNNEISEKSEIFDDQFSVERPDGSNFTLKIRSTKLEDSAMYFCASSEAGPGWVRVEALHFGNGTRLTVT.

The V call is TRBV27, the J call TRBJ1-5; 10 bases agree with TRBD1. From germline, CDR1 is MNHEY and CDR2 SMNVEV (reference sequence). The CDR3 runs 12 residues. The CDR3 DNA is TGTGGTCAGACAGGGGGCTTTCAGCCCCAGCATTTT. Protein product: CGQTGGFQPQHF.

The chain joins TRBV7-9 to TRBJ1-2; TRBD1 matches at 12 bases. In germline, CDR1 is SEHNR, CDR2 FQNEAQ (reference sequence). V dropped 4 bases and J dropped 7; count of bases not matched to a gene: 10. The CDR3 is made up of 16 amino acids. This CDR3 is CASSSSGQGAGGGYTF. DNA of the CDR3: TGTGCCAGCAGCTCCTCGGGACAGGGGGCCGGGGGTGGCTACACCTTC.

This chain links TRBV6-1 with TRBJ2-7; 7 bases map to TRBD1. The CDR3 totals 16 residues. J lost 2 bases, V lost 4 bases, and 11 bases had no gene match. Germline CDR1 MNHNS, CDR2 SASEGT. The CDR3 DNA reads TGTGCCAGCAGTGCAGGGACAGAACCGAATGCCTACGAGCAGTACTTC. This sequence encodes CASSAGTEPNAYEQYF.

This chain links TRBV28 with TRBJ1-1; 11 bases agree with TRBD1. In germline, CDR1 is MDHEN, CDR2 SYDVKM. CDR3 length equals 15 residues. V was pared by 10 bases and J by 5 bases, with 12 bases of the junction left unmatched. This CDR3 is CATVRTGGLGTEAFF. CDR3 sequence (DNA): TGTGCCACCGTCCGGACAGGGGGCCTGGGGACTGAAGCTTTCTTT.

The chain is built from TRBV5-4 and TRBJ2-1; possible D gene TRBD1, 6 bases. CDR1 is SGHNT, CDR2 YYREEE, per germline (reference sequence). The CDR3 covers 15 residues. The V end was cut by 4 bases, the J end by 0 bases, with 11 bases between. The DNA for the CDR3 is TGTGCCAGCAGCCTGGACAGAAACTCCTACAATGAGCAGTTCTTC. Translating it yields CASSLDRNSYNEQFF.

In its sample, this clone was seen a few times. The chain links TRBV5-1 to TRBJ1-1; perhaps TRBD1 as D (6 bases). This CDR3 has 17 amino acids. Looked up from germline, CDR1 is SGHRS and CDR2 is YFSETQ. The ends were cut back, 2 bases at V and 5 bases at J, with 22 bases in the middle. The CDR3 region is CASSFPPRPGADTEAFF. CDR3 DNA: TGCGCCAGCAGCTTCCCCCCCCGGCCAGGGGCAGATACTGAAGCTTTCTTT.

The chain is built from TRBV5-4 and TRBJ1-1; TRBD1 agrees at 7 bases. The CDR3 sequence is 15 residues long. Germline V gene data show CDR1 as SGHNT and CDR2 as YYREEE (reference sequence). With V trimmed by 3 bases and J by 0 bases, 5 bases remained unmatched. The CDR3: CASSSRQGVNTEAFF. The CDR3 DNA reads TGTGCCAGCAGCTCTCGACAGGGTGTGAACACTGAAGCTTTCTTT.

A few counts support this clone. The junction differs from germline at one of its ends, possibly a read error. This rearrangement joins TRBV12-3 or TRBV12-4 to TRBJ1-2; possible D gene TRBD1, 5 bases. This CDR3 contains 11 residues. CDR3 amino acids: CASRSREGASF. The DNA for the CDR3 is TGTGCCAGCAGGAGTCGTGAAGGGGCATCTTTC.

The chain couples TRBV6-5 to TRBJ2-5; 10 bases match TRBD2. After removal of 0 bases from V and 5 bases from J, the junction contained 6 bases not matched to a gene. Germline-derived CDR1 and CDR2 are MNHEY and SVGAGI. This CDR3 is built from 16 residues. The CDR3 bases are TGTGCCAGCAGTTACTCGCTAACTAGCGGGGCGGAGACCCAGTACTTC. Residues: CASSYSLTSGAETQYF.

This chain joins TRBV10-2 and TRBJ2-7, with D perhaps TRBD2 (6 bases). CDR3 size: 17 residues. V was trimmed by 0 bases and J by 4 bases, leaving 19 bases between them. CDR1 is WSHSY, CDR2 SAAADI, per germline. CDR3 in amino acids: CASSESTFLGRSYEQYF. CDR3 nucleotide sequence: TGCGCCAGCAGTGAGTCTACCTTTCTCGGGAGAAGTTACGAGCAGTACTTC.

The chain employs TRBV4-1 and TRBJ1-5, with TRBD1 matching 7 bases. CDR3 size: 14 residues. With 0 bases clipped from V and 7 bases from J, the junction kept 3 bases outside the gene matches. Germline values: CDR1 MGHRA, CDR2 YSYEKL. CDR3 sequence: CASSQEGGEQPQHF. In DNA form, the CDR3 reads TGCGCCAGCAGCCAAGAAGGGGGCGAACAGCCCCAGCATTTT.